This T cell receptor (beta chain) was profiled in a study of CD8 T cells in Susac syndrome. RNA totalling roughly 0.5 to 1 ug underwent reverse transcription with random hexamers. One entry per CDR3 protein results from TCRdb running MiXCR on the immunoSEQ multiplex PCR reads. The sample includes about 140,000 distinct CDR3 sequences, 95% of them seen just once. This TCR derives from a human donor with Susac syndrome. Sequencing was performed on CD8+ T cells from PBMCs.

CDR3 in amino acids: CASSLAPGGHEAFF. As DNA, the CDR3 is TGTGCCAGCAGCTTAGCCCCCGGGGGGCACGAAGCTTTCTTT. The chain links TRBV11-1 to TRBJ1-1; perhaps TRBD1 as D (6 bases). The CDR3 totals 14 residues. Germline lookup yields CDR1 SGHAT and CDR2 FQDESV (reference sequence). V lost 0 bases and J lost 8, with 13 bases in between. Filled out from reference TRBV11-1 and TRBJ1-1, the complete variable domain reads EAEVAQSPRYKITEKSQAVAFWCDPISGHATLYWYRQILGQGPELLVQFQDESVVDDSQLPKDRFSAERLKGVDSTLKIQPAELGDSAMYLCASSLAPGGHEAFFGQGTRLTVV.